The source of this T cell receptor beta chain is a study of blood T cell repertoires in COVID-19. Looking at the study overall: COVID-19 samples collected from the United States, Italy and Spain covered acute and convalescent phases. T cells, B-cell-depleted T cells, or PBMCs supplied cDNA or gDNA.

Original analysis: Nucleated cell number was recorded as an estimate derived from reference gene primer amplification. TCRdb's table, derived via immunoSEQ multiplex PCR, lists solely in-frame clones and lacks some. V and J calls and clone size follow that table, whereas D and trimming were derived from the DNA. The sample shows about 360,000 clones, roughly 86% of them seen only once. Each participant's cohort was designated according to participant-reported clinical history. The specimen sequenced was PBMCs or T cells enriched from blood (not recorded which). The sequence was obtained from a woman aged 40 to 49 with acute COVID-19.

CDR3 sequence reads: CASSQDSTDTQYF. CDR3 nucleotide sequence: TGCGCCAGCAGCCAAGACTCCACAGATACGCAGTATTTT. The V and J genes are TRBV4-1 and TRBJ2-3; D uncertain. There are 13 residues in the CDR3. The germline V gene has CDR1 MGHRA and CDR2 YSYEKL. The V and J ends lost 0 bases and 2 bases respectively, with 3 bases between them.